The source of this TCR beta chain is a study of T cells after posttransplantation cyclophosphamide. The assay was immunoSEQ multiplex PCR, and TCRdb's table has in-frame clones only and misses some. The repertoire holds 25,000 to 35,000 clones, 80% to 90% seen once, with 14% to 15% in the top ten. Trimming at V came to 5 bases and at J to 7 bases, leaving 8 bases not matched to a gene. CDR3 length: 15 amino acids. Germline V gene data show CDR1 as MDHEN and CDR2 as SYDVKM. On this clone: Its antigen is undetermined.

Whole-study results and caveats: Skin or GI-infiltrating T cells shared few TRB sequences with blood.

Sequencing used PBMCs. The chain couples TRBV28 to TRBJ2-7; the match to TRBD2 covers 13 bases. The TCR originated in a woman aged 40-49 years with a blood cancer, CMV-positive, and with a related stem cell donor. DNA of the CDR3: TGTGCCAGCAGTCTAGGACTAGCGGGGGCGAGTGAGCAGTACTTC. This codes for CASSLGLAGASEQYF.